This T cell receptor beta chain comes out of a study of T-cell reconstitution after alpha-beta-depleted transplantation in children (dated by TCRdb to 2016 to 2018). A note on the overall study: T-cell immune reconstitution after TCRalphabeta/CD19-depleted allogeneic hematopoietic cell transplantation in children was quantitatively tracked in the study by means of TCR repertoire profiling.

Preparation of the library involved PCR. Sequencing instrument: Illumina HiSeq 2500. To normalize quantification of the TCRbeta repertoire, the TCR libraries were built with molecular barcoding that relied on unique molecular identifiers. TCRdb's own reprocessing of the public reads used fastp at Q25 and MiXCR and kept productive beta chains. Each entry is one CDR3 protein sequence, shown with its most common DNA and genes. In this sample the table shows hundreds of thousands of distinct CDR3 sequences, around a sixth of which occur a single time. 0.8% to 1.1% of the sample is in the top ten clones. In its sample, this clonotype was seen once. Its antigen specificity is not known. The record has no base qualities; no much larger clone is one base away. Single-read evidence is weak. V and J lose 5 bases and 8 bases, and a span of 15 bases separates them. The CDR3 has 14 amino acids, counting the end cysteine and phenylalanine. Only the CDR3 part of the read is kept: 42 bases, read in frame from the first base. CDR1 and CDR2 were assigned from the germline V gene as SGHTA and FQGNSA.

The chain is made from TRBV7-2 and TRBJ1-4; TRBD1 might be the D gene, on 6 matching bases. This clonotype originated in a human donor who donated a stem cell graft to a child with acute myeloid leukemia. The starting material was PBMCs from the stem cell graft donor, obtained from the stem cell graft. The nucleotide sequence is given as TGTGCCAGCAGCCGGAGGGGGGCGGCCGAAAAACTGTTTTTT. It is translated as CASSRRGAAEKLFF.